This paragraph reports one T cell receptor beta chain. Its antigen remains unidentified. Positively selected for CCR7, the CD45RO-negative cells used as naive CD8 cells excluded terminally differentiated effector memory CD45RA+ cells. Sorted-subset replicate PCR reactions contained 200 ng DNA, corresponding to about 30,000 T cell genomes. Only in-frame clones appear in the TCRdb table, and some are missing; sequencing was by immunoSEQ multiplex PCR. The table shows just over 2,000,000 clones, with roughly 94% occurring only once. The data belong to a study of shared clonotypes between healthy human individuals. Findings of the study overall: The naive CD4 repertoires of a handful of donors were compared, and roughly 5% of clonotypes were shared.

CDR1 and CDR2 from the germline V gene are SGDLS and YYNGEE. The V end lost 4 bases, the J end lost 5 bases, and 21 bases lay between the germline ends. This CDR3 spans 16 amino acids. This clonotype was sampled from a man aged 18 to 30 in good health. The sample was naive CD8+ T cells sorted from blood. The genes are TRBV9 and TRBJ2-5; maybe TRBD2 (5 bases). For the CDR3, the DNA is TGTGCCAGCAGCTCGAGAGGTCTCGTGGGAGTGGAGACCCAGTACTTC. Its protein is CASSSRGLVGVETQYF. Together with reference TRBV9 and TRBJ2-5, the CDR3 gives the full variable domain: DSGVTQTPKHLITATGQRVTLRCSPRSGDLSVYWYQQSLDQGLQFLIQYYNGEERAKGNILERFSAQQFPDLHSELNLSSLELGDSALYFCASSSRGLVGVETQYFGPGTRLLVL.